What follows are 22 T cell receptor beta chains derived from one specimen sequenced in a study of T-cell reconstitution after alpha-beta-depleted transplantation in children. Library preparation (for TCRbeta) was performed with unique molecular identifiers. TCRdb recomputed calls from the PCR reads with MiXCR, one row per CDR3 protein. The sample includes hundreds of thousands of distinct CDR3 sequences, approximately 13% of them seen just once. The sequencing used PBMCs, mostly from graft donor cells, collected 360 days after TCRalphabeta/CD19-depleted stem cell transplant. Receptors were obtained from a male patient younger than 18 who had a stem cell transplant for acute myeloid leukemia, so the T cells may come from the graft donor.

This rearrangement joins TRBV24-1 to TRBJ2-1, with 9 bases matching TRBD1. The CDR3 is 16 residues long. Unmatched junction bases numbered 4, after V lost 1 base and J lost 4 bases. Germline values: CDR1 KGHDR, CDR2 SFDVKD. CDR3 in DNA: TGTGCCACCAGTGATTTCTCCGGACAGGGGTACAATGAGCAGTTCTTC. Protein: CATSDFSGQGYNEQFF.

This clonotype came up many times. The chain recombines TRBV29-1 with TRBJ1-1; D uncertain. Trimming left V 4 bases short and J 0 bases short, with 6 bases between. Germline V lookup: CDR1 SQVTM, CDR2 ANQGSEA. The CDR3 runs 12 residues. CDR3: CSVGRVNTEAFF. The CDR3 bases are TGCAGCGTTGGTAGGGTGAACACTGAAGCTTTCTTT. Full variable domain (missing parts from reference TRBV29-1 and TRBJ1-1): SAVISQKPSRDICQRGTSLTIQCQVDSQVTMMFWYRQQPGQSLTLIATANQGSEATYESGFVIDKFPISRPNLTFSTLTVSNMSPEDSSIYLCSVGRVNTEAFFGQGTRLTVV.

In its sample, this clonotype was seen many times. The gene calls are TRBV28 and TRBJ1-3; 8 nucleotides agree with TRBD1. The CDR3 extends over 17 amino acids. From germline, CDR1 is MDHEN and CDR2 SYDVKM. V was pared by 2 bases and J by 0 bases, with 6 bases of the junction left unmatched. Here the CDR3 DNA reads TGTGCCAGCAGTTTAATTCCAGGGGGCTACTCTGGAAACACCATATATTTT. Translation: CASSLIPGGYSGNTIYF.

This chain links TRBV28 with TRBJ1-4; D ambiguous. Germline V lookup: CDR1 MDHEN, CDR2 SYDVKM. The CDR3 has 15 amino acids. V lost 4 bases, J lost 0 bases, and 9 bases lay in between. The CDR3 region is CASSSAGATNEKLFF. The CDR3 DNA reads TGTGCCAGCAGTTCCGCAGGAGCAACTAATGAAAAACTGTTTTTT.

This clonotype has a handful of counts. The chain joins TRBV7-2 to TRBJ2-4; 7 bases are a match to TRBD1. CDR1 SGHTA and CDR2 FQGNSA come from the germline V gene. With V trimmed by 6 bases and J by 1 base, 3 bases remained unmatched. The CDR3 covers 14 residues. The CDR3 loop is CASRPQGAKNIQYF. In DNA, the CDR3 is TGTGCCAGCAGACCACAGGGGGCCAAAAACATTCAGTACTTC.

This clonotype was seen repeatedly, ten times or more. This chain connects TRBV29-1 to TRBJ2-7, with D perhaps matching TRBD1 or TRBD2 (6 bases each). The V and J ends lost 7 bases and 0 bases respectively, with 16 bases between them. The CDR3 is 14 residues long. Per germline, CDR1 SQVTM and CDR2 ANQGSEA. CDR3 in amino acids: CSAQGRFGSYEQYF. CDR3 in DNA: TGCAGCGCTCAGGGGAGGTTCGGCTCCTACGAGCAGTACTTC.

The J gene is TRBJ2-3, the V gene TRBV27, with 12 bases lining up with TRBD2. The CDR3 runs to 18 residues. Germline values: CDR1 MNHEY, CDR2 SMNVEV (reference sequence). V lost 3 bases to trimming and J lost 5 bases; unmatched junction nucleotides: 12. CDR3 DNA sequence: TGTGCCAGCAGTTTTTCGGCAGGACTAGCGGGATTGGGAGATACGCAGTATTTT. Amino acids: CASSFSAGLAGLGDTQYF.

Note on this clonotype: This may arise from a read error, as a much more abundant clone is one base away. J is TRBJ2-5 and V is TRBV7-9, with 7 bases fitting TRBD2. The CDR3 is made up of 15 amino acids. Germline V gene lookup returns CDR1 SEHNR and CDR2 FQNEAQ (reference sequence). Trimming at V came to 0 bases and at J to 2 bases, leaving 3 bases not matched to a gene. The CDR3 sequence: CASSLAPSGQETQYF. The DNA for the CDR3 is TGTGCCAGCAGCTTAGCCCCTAGCGGACAAGAGACCCAGTACTTC.

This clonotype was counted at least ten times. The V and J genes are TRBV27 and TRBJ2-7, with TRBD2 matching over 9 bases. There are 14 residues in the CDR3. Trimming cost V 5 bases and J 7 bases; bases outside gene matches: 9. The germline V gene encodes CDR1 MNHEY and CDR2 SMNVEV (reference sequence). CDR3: CASSTPGLAQEQYF. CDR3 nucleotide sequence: TGTGCCAGCAGTACCCCGGGACTAGCTCAAGAGCAGTACTTC.

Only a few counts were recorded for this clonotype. The CDR3 sequence: CSVLAGVADTQYF. For the CDR3, the DNA is TGCAGCGTGTTAGCGGGAGTGGCAGATACGCAGTATTTT. The chain uses TRBV29-1 and TRBJ2-3; TRBD2 aligns across 9 bases. V was pared by 6 bases and J by 4 bases, with 5 bases of the junction left unmatched. The CDR3 runs 13 residues. CDR1 is SQVTM and CDR2 is ANQGSEA in the germline V gene.

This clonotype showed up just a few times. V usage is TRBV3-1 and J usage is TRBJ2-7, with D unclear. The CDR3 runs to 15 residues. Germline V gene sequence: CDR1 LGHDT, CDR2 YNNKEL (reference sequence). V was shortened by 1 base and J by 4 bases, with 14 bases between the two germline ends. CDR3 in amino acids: CASSQVLHLRYEQYF. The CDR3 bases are TGTGCCAGCAGCCAAGTCCTGCACCTTAGGTACGAGCAGTACTTC.

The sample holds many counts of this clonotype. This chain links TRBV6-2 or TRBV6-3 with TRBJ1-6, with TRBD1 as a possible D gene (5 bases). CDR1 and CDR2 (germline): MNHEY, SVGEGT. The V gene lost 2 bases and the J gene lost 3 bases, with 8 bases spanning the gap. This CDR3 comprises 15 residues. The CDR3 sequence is CASSYAQGYNSPLHF. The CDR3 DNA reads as TGTGCCAGCAGTTACGCGCAGGGCTATAATTCACCCCTCCACTTT.

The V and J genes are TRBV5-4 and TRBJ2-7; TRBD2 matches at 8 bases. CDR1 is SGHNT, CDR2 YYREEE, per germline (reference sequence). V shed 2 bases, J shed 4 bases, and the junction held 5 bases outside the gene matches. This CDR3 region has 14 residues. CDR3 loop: CASSLAGETYEQYF. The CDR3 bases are TGTGCCAGCAGCTTAGCGGGAGAGACGTACGAGCAGTACTTC. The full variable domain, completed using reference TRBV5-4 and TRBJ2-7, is ETGVTQSPTHLIKTRGQQVTLRCSSQSGHNTVSWYQQALGQGPQFIFQYYREEENGRGNFPPRFSGLQFPNYSSELNVNALELDDSALYLCASSLAGETYEQYFGPGTRLTVT.

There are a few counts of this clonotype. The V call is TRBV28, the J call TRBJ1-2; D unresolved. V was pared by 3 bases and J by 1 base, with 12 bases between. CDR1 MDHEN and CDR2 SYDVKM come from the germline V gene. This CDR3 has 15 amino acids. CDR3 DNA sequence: TGTGCCAGCAGTTTCCGTCACACGGTTAACTATGGCTACACCTTC. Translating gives CASSFRHTVNYGYTF.

Here the CDR3 DNA reads TGCAGCGTTGTTAGTAGTGAGCAGTTCTTC. Amino acids: CSVVSSEQFF. The chain has TRBV29-1 and TRBJ2-1; the D is unclear. The CDR3 totals 10 residues. Germline CDR1 SQVTM, CDR2 ANQGSEA. Trimming stripped 4 bases from V and 9 bases from J, with 7 bases between.

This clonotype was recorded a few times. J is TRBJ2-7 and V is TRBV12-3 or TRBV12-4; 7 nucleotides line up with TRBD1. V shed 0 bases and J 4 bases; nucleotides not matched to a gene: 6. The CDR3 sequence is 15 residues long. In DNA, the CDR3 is TGTGCCAGCAGTTTAGCAGGGACAGTCAAGTACGAGCAGTACTTC. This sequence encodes CASSLAGTVKYEQYF.

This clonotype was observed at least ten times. The CDR3 coding sequence is TGCGCCAGCAGTTACGGGACTTCTGACCACGAGCAGTACTTC. This translates into CASSYGTSDHEQYF. V is TRBV5-1 and J is TRBJ2-7; a possible D gene is TRBD2 (6 bases). The CDR3 totals 14 residues. Germline V gene sequence: CDR1 SGHRS, CDR2 YFSETQ. The V and J ends lost 5 bases and 5 bases respectively, with 17 bases between them.

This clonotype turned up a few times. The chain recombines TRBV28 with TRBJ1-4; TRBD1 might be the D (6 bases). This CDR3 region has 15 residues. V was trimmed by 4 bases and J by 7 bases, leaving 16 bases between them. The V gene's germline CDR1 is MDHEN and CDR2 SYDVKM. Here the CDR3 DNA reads TGTGCCAGCAGTTCCCTTTTAACAGGGCGTGAAAAACTGTTTTTT. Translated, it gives CASSSLLTGREKLFF. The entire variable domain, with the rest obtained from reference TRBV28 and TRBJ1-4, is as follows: DVKVTQSSRYLVKRTGEKVFLECVQDMDHENMFWYRQDPGLGLRLIYFSYDVKMKEKGDIPEGYSVSREKKERFSLILESASTNQTSMYLCASSSLLTGREKLFFGSGTQLSVL.

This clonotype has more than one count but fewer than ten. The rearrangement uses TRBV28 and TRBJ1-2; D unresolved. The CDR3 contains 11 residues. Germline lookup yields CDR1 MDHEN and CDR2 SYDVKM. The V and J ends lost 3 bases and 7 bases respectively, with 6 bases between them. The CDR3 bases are TGTGCCAGCAGTTTGACGCGTGGCTACACCTTC. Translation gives CASSLTRGYTF.

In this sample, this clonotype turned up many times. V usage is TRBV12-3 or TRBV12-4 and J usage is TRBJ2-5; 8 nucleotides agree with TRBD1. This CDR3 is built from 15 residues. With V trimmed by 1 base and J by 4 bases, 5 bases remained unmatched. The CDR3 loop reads CASSLVQGAGETQYF. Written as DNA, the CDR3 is TGTGCCAGCAGTTTAGTCCAGGGGGCGGGAGAGACCCAGTACTTC.

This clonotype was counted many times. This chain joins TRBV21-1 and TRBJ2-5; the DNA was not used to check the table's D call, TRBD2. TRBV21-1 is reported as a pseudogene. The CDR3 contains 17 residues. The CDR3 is CASSKGPRGQDQETQYF. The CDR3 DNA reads TGTGCCAGCAGCAAAGGCCCTCGAGGGCAGGACCAAGAGACCCAGTACTTC.

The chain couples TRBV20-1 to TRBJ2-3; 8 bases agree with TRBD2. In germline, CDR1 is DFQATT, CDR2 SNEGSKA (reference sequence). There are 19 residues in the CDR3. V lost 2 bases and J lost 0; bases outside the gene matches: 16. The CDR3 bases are TGCAGTGCTAGAAGGGTCGATGGGGCTAGCGGGCCTAGCACAGATACGCAGTATTTT. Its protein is CSARRVDGASGPSTDTQYF.